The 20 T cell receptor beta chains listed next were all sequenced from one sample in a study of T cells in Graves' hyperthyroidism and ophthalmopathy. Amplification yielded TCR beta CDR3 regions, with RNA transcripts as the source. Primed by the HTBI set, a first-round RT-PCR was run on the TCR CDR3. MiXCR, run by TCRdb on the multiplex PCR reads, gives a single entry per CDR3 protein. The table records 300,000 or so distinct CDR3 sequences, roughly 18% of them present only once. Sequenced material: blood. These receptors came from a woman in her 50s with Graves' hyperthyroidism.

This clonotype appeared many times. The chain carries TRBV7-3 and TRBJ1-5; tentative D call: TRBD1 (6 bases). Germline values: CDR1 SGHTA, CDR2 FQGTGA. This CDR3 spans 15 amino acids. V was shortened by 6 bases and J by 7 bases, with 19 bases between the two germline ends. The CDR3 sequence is CASRITLQGSQPQHF. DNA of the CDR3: TGTGCCAGCAGGATTACCCTACAGGGAAGCCAGCCCCAGCATTTT.

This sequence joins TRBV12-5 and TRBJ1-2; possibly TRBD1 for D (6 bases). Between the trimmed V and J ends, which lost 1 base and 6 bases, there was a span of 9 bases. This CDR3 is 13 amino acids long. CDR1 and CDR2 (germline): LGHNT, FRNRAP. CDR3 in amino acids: CASGLGTANGYTF. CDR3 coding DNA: TGTGCTAGTGGTTTGGGGACAGCCAATGGCTACACCTTC.

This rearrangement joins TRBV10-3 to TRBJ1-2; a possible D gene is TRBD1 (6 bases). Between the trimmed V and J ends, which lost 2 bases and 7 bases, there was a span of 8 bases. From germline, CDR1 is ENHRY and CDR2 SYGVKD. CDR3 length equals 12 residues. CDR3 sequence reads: CAISEGGSGYTF. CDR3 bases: TGTGCCATCAGTGAGGGGGGCAGTGGCTACACCTTC.

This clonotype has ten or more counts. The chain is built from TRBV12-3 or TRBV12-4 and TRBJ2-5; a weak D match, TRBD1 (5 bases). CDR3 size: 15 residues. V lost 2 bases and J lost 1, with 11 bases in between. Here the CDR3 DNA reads TGTGCCAGCAGTTTACAGGGTCTCCTCCAAGAGACCCAGTACTTC. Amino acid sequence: CASSLQGLLQETQYF.

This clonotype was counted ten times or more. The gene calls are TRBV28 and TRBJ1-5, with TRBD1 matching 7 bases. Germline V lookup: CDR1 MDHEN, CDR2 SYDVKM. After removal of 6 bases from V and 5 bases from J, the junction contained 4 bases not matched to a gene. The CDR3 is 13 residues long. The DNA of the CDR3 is TGTGCCAGCAGATCCAGGGGGGATCAGCCCCAGCATTTT. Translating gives CASRSRGDQPQHF.

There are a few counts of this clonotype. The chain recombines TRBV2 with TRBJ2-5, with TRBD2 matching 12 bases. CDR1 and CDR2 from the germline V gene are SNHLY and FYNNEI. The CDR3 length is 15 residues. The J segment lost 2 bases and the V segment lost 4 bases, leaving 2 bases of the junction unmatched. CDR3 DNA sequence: TGTGCCAGCAGTGTCGGACTAGCGGGGCAAGAGACCCAGTACTTC. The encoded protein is CASSVGLAGQETQYF.

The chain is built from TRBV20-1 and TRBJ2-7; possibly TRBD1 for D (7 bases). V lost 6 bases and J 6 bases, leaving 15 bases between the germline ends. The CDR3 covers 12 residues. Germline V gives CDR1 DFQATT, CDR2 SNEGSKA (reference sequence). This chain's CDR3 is CSAAGQTVEQYV. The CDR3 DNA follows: TGCAGTGCGGCGGGACAGACGGTCGAGCAGTACGTC.

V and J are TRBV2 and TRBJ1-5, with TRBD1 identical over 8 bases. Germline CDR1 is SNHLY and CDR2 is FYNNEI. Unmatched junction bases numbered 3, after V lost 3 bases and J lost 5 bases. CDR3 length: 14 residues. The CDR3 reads CASSDRGRDQPQHF. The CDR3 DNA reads TGTGCCAGCAGTGACAGGGGGCGAGATCAGCCCCAGCATTTT.

CDR3 amino acids: CSSTTANTEAFF. Written as DNA, the CDR3 is TGCAGCTCCACGACGGCGAACACTGAAGCTTTCTTT. The chain has TRBV29-1 and TRBJ1-1, with D unclear. CDR1 SQVTM and CDR2 ANQGSEA come from the germline V gene. Between the trimmed V and J ends, which lost 8 bases and 1 base, there was a span of 11 bases. This CDR3 is built from 12 residues.

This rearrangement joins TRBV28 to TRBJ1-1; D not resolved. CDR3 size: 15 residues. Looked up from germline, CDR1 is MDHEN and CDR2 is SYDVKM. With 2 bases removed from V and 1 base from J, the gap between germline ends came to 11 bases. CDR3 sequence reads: CASSLDIGRNTEAFF. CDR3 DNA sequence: TGTGCCAGCAGTTTAGATATCGGGAGGAACACTGAAGCTTTCTTT.

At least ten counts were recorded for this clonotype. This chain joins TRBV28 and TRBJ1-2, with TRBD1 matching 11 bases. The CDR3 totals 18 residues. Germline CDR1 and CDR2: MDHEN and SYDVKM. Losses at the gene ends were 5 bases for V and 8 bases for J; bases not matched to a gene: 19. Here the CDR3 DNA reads TGTGCCAGCAGTGAAAGTACTCCCACCCGGGACAGGGGGAACGGCTACACCTTC. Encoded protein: CASSESTPTRDRGNGYTF.

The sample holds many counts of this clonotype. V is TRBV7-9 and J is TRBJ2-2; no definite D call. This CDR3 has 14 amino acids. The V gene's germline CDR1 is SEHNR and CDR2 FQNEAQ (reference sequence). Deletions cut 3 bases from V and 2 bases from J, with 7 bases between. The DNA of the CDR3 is TGTGCCAGCAGCTTGCTCGGCAACACCGGGGAGCTGTTTTTT. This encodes CASSLLGNTGELFF. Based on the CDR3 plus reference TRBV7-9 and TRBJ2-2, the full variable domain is DTGVSQNPRHKITKRGQNVTFRCDPISEHNRLYWYRQTLGQGPEFLTYFQNEAQLEKSRLLSDRFSAERPKGSFSTLEIQRTEQGDSAMYLCASSLLGNTGELFFGEGSRLTVL.

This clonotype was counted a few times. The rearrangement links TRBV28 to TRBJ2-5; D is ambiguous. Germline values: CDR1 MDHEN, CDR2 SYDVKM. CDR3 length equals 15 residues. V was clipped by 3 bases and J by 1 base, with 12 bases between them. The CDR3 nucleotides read TGTGCCAGCAGTTTGCCTGCCGGCGGCCAAGAGACCCAGTACTTC. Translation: CASSLPAGGQETQYF.

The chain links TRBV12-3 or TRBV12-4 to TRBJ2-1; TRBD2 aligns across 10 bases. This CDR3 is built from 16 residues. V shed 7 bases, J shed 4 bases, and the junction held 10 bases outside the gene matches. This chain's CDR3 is CASTPGAGGIYNEQFF. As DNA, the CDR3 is TGTGCCAGCACTCCTGGAGCGGGGGGGATTTACAATGAGCAGTTCTTC.

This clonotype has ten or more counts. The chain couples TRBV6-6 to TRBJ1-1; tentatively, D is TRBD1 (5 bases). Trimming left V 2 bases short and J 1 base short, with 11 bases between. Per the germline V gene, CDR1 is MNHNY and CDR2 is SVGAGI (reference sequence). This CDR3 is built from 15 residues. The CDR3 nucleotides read TGTGCCAGCAGTTACCATGGGGGTGGGAACACTGAAGCTTTCTTT. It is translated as CASSYHGGGNTEAFF.

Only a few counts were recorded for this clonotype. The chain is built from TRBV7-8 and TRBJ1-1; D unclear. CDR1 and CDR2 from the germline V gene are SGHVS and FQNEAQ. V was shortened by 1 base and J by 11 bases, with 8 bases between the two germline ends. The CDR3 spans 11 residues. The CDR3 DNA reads TGTGCCAGCAGCTTAGGGTGGTGGGCTTTCTTT. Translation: CASSLGWWAFF. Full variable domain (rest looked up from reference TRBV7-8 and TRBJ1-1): GAGVSQSPRYKVAKRGQDVALRCDPISGHVSLFWYQQALGQGPEFLTYFQNEAQLDKSGLPSDRFFAERPEGSVSTLKIQRTQQEDSAVYLCASSLGWWAFFGQGTRLTVV.

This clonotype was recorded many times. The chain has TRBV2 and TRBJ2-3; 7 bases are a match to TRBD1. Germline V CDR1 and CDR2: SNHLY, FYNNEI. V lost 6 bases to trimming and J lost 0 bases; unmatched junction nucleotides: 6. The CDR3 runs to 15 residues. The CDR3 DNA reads TGTGCCAGCAGAGACCAGGGGGAGAGCACAGATACGCAGTATTTT. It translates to CASRDQGESTDTQYF.

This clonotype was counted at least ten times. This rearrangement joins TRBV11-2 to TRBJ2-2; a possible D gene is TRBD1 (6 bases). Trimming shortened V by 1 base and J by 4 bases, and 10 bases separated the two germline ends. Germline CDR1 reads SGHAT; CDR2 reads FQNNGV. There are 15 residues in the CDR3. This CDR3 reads CASSLVQGGTGELFF. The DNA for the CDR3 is TGTGCCAGCAGCTTAGTACAGGGTGGCACCGGGGAGCTGTTTTTT.

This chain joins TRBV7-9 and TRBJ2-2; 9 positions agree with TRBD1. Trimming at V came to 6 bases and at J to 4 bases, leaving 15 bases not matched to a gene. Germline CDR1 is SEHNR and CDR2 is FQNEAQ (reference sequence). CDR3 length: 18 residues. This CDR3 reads CASRLTRMAGQGTGELFF. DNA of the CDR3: TGTGCCAGCAGACTTACCCGAATGGCGGGACAGGGCACCGGGGAGCTGTTTTTT.

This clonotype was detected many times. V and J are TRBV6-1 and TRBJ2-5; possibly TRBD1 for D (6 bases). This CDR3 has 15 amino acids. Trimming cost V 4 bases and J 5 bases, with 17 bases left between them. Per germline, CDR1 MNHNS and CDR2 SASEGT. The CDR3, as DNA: TGTGCCAGCAGTGTTCCACAGGGTCGCTGGGAGACCCAGTACTTC. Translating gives CASSVPQGRWETQYF.